This T cell receptor (beta chain) was sequenced during a study of T cell responses to AZD1222 COVID-19 vaccine. This clone was observed a single time. The target antigen is unknown. TCRdb's table, derived via immunoSEQ multiplex PCR, lists solely in-frame clones and lacks some. Seen here are 90,000 to 150,000 clones, around 92% observed once, and the top ten hold approximately 8%. Pooling of second doses given at about 4 or about 12 weeks was done. CDR3 length equals 14 residues. CDR1 and CDR2 (germline): SGHKS, YYEKEE (reference sequence). V lost 0 bases to trimming and J lost 8 bases, with 11 bases between them. The study's findings and limits: Mostly white British, mostly female donors; authors suggested clonal diversity may be underestimated. Samples come after the peak T cell response, not at day 14. Increased Spike-specific TCR breadth and depth were observed after two AZD1222 doses.

The sequences come from peripheral blood, collected 28 days after the second AZD1222 dose. The chain recombines TRBV5-5 with TRBJ2-2; D tentatively fits TRBD1 or TRBD2 (7 bases each). The source is an adult who received the AZD1222 COVID-19 vaccine. CDR3 DNA sequence: TGTGCCAGCAGCTTGGCGGGGGGACAGGGGGAGCTGTTTTTT. Its protein product is CASSLAGGQGELFF. Filled out from reference TRBV5-5 and TRBJ2-2, the complete variable domain reads DAGVTQSPTHLIKTRGQQVTLRCSPISGHKSVSWYQQVLGQGPQFIFQYYEKEERGRGNFPDRFSARQFPNYSSELNVNALLLGDSALYLCASSLAGGQGELFFGEGSRLTVL.